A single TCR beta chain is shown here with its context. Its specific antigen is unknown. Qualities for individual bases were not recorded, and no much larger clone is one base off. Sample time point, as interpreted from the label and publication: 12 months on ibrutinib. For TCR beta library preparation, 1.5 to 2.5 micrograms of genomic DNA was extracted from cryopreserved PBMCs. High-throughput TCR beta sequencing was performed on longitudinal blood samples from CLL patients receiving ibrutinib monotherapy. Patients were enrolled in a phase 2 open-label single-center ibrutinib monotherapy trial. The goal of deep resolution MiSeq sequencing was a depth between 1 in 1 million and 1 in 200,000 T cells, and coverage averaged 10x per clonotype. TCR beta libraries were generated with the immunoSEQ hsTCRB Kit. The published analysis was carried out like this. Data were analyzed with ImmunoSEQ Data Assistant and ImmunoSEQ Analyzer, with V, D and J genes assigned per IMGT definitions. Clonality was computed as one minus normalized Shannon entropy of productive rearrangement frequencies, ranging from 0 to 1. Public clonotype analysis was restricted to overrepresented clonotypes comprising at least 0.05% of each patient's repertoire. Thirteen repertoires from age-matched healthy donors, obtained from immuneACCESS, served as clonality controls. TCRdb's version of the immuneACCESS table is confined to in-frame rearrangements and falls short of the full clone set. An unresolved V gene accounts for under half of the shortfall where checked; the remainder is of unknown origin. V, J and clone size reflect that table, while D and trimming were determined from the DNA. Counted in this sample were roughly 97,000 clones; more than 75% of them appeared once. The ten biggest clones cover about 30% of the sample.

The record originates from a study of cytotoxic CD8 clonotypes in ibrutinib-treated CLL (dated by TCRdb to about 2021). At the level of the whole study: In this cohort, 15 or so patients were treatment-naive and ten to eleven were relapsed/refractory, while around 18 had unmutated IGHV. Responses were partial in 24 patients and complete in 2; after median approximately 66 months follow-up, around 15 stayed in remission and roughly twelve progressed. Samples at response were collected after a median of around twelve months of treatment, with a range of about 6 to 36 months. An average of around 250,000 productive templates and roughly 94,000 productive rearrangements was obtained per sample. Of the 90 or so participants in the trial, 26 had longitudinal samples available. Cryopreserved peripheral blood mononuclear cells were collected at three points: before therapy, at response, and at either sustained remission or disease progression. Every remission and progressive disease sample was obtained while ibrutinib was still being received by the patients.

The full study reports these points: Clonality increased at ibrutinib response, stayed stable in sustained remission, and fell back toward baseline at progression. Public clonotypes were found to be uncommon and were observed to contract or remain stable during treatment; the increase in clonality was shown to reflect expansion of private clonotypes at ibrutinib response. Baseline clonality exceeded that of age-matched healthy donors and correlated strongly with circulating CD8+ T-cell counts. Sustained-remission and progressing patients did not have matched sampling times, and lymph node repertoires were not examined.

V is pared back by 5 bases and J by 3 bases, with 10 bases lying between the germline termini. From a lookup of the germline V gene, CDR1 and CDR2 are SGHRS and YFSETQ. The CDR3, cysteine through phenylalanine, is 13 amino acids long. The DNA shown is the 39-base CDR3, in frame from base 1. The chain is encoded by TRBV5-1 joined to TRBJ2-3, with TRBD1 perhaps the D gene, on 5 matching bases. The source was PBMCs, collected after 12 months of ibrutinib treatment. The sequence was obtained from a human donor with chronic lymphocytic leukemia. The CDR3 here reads CASSRTGTDTQYF. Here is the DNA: TGCGCCAGCAGTCGTACAGGAACAGATACGCAGTATTTT.